Shown below are 7 T cell receptor beta chains from a single sample sequenced in a study of cytomegalovirus exposure and HLA in healthy donors (dated by TCRdb to 2016 to 2017). Libraries were prepared through the immunoSEQ multiplex PCR assay. For the multiplex PCR, a mixture combining 60 forward primers for TCR Vbeta segments and 13 reverse primers for TCR Jbeta segments was used. Held by TCRdb, this immuneACCESS table contains in-frame sequences only and omits some clones. Under half of the omission traces to an unresolved V gene where checked; the cause of the rest is unknown. For this sample the table gives some 200,000 clones, of which roughly 80% were detected only once. About a sixth of the sample is held by the ten biggest clonotypes. The sample taken for sequencing was PBMCs. The receptors derive from a man in his forties in good health and CMV-seronegative.

V and J are TRBV5-4 and TRBJ2-5; no clear D gene. CDR3 length: 14 amino acids. Per the germline V gene, CDR1 is SGHNT and CDR2 is YYREEE (reference sequence). The V and J ends lost 0 bases and 5 bases respectively, with 11 bases between them. This chain's CDR3 is CASSLASELETQYF. The CDR3 DNA reads as TGTGCCAGCAGCTTGGCCTCCGAACTCGAGACCCAGTACTTC.

This rearrangement joins TRBV5-5 to TRBJ1-5; D is uncertain. CDR3 length: 14 amino acids. Trimming took 1 base from V and 8 from J, leaving 13 bases between them. The germline V gene has CDR1 SGHKS and CDR2 YYEKEE (reference sequence). The CDR3 region has the DNA TGTGCCAGCAGCTTGTTCAGACTAGGAGAGCCCCAGCATTTT. As protein: CASSLFRLGEPQHF.

V gene TRBV7-3 combines with J gene TRBJ2-1; 9 bases match TRBD2. CDR1 is SGHTA and CDR2 is FQGTGA in the germline V gene. V shed 3 bases, J shed 5 bases, and the junction held 5 bases outside the gene matches. CDR3 length: 15 residues. The CDR3 loop is CASSFWRGGHNEQFF. CDR3 DNA sequence: TGTGCCAGCAGCTTCTGGCGGGGGGGTCACAATGAGCAGTTCTTC.

The chain is built from TRBV4-3 and TRBJ2-7; 7 bases match TRBD1. CDR1 and CDR2 (germline): LGHNA, YSLEER. J was trimmed by 2 bases and V by 1 base; bases with no gene match: 8. The CDR3 runs to 16 residues. CDR3 protein: CASSQAKTGWAYEQYF. Written as DNA, the CDR3 is TGCGCCAGCAGCCAAGCTAAGACAGGGTGGGCCTACGAGCAGTACTTC.

This clone was counted only a few times. The chain couples TRBV6-5 to TRBJ2-7; weak D call: TRBD1 (6 bases). The CDR3 runs 14 residues. CDR1 and CDR2 (germline): MNHEY, SVGAGI. Trimming left V 8 bases short and J 1 base short, with 15 bases between. CDR3 residues: CASHEQGPSYEQYF. CDR3 nucleotides: TGTGCCAGCCATGAACAGGGTCCTTCCTACGAGCAGTACTTC.

This clone was counted a single time. The CDR3 bases are TGTGCCAGCAGCGTAGGGGGACAGGGGGCAGGGACCGGGGAGCTGTTTTTT. It translates to CASSVGGQGAGTGELFF. The chain recombines TRBV9 with TRBJ2-2; 12 bases align to TRBD1. V gave up 0 bases and J gave up 5 bases; unmatched junction bases: 5. Germline values: CDR1 SGDLS, CDR2 YYNGEE. The CDR3 is 17 amino acids. Combining the CDR3 with reference TRBV9 and TRBJ2-2 gives the whole variable domain DSGVTQTPKHLITATGQRVTLRCSPRSGDLSVYWYQQSLDQGLQFLIQYYNGEERAKGNILERFSAQQFPDLHSELNLSSLELGDSALYFCASSVGGQGAGTGELFFGEGSRLTVL.

This chain joins TRBV5-6 and TRBJ2-1; D might be TRBD1 (6 bases). There are 15 residues in the CDR3. Per germline, CDR1 SGHDT and CDR2 YYEEEE. Trimming pared 4 bases from V and 3 bases from J, leaving 14 bases between. CDR3 in amino acids: CASSGGQLSYNEQFF. As DNA, the CDR3 is TGTGCCAGCAGCGGTGGACAGTTGAGCTACAATGAGCAGTTCTTC.